Following are 3 T cell receptor beta chains from one sample sequenced in a study of identical twins. MiXCR, applied by TCRdb to the 5' RACE reads, yields one record per CDR3 protein. The data contain some 1,700,000 distinct CDR3 sequences, about 32% of them singletons. Specimen: cord blood. These TCRs come from a newborn girl in good health.

This sequence joins TRBV12-3 or TRBV12-4 and TRBJ2-2, with D perhaps TRBD1 (6 bases). Trimming stripped 4 bases from V and 6 bases from J, with 12 bases between. The CDR3 runs to 14 residues. CDR3 nucleotide sequence: TGTGCCAGCAGTTCCTACCAGGGGTCCGGGGAGCTGTTTTTT. Protein product: CASSSYQGSGELFF.

This clonotype was detected many times. The V and J genes are TRBV28 and TRBJ2-5; 7 positions agree with TRBD2. This CDR3 comprises 16 residues. V was clipped by 2 bases and J by 1 base; unmatched bases: 7. CDR1 and CDR2 (germline): MDHEN, SYDVKM. This CDR3 is CASSLARGRSQETQYF. CDR3 nucleotides: TGTGCCAGCAGTTTAGCGCGGGGGAGAAGCCAAGAGACCCAGTACTTC.

The chain joins TRBV20-1 to TRBJ2-7; either TRBD1 or TRBD2 may fit D (5 bases each). The germline CDR1 and CDR2 sequences are DFQATT and SNEGSKA (reference sequence). Trimming left V 1 base short and J 2 bases short, with 15 bases between. This CDR3 region has 15 residues. The CDR3 DNA reads TGCAGTGCTAGAGTCCCCGGGACCCTCCCCTACGAGCAGTACTTC. This codes for CSARVPGTLPYEQYF.